This TCR beta chain was found in a study of control samples from healthy donors and cancer patients. Measured with immunoSEQ multiplex PCR; TCRdb has only the in-frame clones, and not every one. This sample has 98,000 or so clones, with approximately 80% found just once. The germline V gene has CDR1 SGHNT and CDR2 YYREEE (reference sequence). The V gene lost 0 bases and the J gene lost 3 bases, with 12 bases spanning the gap. This CDR3 is 15 amino acids long. The V and J genes are TRBV5-4 and TRBJ1-1; D not certain. The TCR was taken from a woman in her thirties in good health. Sequences were obtained from blood. CDR3 sequence (DNA): TGTGCCAGCAGCTTGGAGGCCGCGTTTGACACTGAAGCTTTCTTT. It specifies CASSLEAAFDTEAFF.